Listed here are 30 T cell receptor beta chains from one sample, sequenced in a study of T cell responses to AZD1222 COVID-19 vaccine. Libraries were prepared by immunoSEQ multiplex PCR; TCRdb keeps only in-frame clonotypes and omits some of them. The sample holds some 140,000 clones, about four fifths seen once. This specimen consisted of peripheral blood, obtained on day 0 of AZD1222 vaccination. The receptors come from an adult in good health.

The V gene is TRBV28, the J gene TRBJ2-3, with TRBD2 matching over 11 bases. The length of the CDR3 is 16 residues. V lost 6 bases and J lost 6; bases outside the gene matches: 11. CDR1 is MDHEN and CDR2 is SYDVKM in the germline V gene. The CDR3 sequence: CASSPALAGGPDTQYF. The CDR3 DNA is TGTGCCAGCAGCCCAGCGTTAGCGGGGGGGCCCGATACGCAGTATTTT.

The chain combines TRBV6-4 with TRBJ1-1, with a weak D call TRBD1 (5 bases). The length of the CDR3 is 13 residues. V lost 5 bases to trimming and J lost 6 bases, with 13 bases between them. Germline V gives CDR1 MRHNA, CDR2 SNTAGT. The CDR3 nucleotides read TGTGCCAGCAGTACCGGTCAGGGCGCTGAAGCTTTCTTT. Protein sequence: CASSTGQGAEAFF.

CDR3 sequence reads: CASSLSPIQGAGQPQHF. The DNA of the CDR3 is TGTGCCAGCAGCTTGTCTCCCATACAGGGGGCCGGTCAGCCCCAGCATTTT. The chain couples TRBV5-5 to TRBJ1-5, with TRBD1 identical over 9 bases. CDR1 is SGHKS, CDR2 YYEKEE, per germline (reference sequence). Trimming at V came to 1 base and at J to 6 bases, leaving 11 bases not matched to a gene. This CDR3 comprises 17 residues.

This clone has just a few counts. This chain links TRBV19 with TRBJ1-5; possible D gene TRBD1, 5 bases. Germline values: CDR1 LNHDA, CDR2 SQIVND (reference sequence). The CDR3 sequence is 16 residues long. Deletions cut 8 bases from V and 7 bases from J, with 24 bases between. CDR3: CASRSHSPGREQPQHF. CDR3 nucleotides: TGTGCCAGTCGGTCCCACTCGCCGGGACGGGAACAGCCCCAGCATTTT.

The chain has TRBV19 and TRBJ1-5, with 8 nucleotides matching TRBD1. V was clipped by 5 bases and J by 7 bases; unmatched bases: 7. The CDR3 covers 14 residues. The germline CDR1 and CDR2 sequences are LNHDA and SQIVND (reference sequence). This CDR3 is CASSSQGAEQPQHF. Written as DNA, the CDR3 is TGTGCCAGTAGTTCCCAGGGGGCAGAACAGCCCCAGCATTTT. The variable domain in full, completed from reference TRBV19 and TRBJ1-5, reads DGGITQSPKYLFRKEGQNVTLSCEQNLNHDAMYWYRQDPGQGLRLIYYSQIVNDFQKGDIAEGYSVSREKKESFPLTVTSAQKNPTAFYLCASSSQGAEQPQHFGDGTRLSIL.

The rearrangement joins TRBV28 to TRBJ1-5; 7 nucleotides agree with TRBD1. CDR3 length equals 16 residues. J lost 7 bases, V lost 4 bases, and 13 bases had no gene match. Germline V gene data show CDR1 as MDHEN and CDR2 as SYDVKM. Here the CDR3 DNA reads TGTGCCAGCAGTTCTCCAACGACAGGGTTGGACCAGCCCCAGCATTTT. This translates into CASSSPTTGLDQPQHF.

As concerns this clone: Other DNA sequences in this specimen translate into the identical CDR3. V is TRBV12-3 or TRBV12-4 and J is TRBJ2-1; no clear D gene. Trimming pared 2 bases from V and 7 bases from J, leaving 9 bases between. CDR3 length: 13 residues. In DNA, the CDR3 is TGTGCCAGCAGTTTAAACCGTTGGAATGAGCAGTTCTTC. It codes for CASSLNRWNEQFF.

The genes are TRBV9 and TRBJ2-1; TRBD1 matches at 7 bases. CDR1 is SGDLS, CDR2 YYNGEE, per germline. The junction had 10 bases not matched to a gene; V was cut back by 0 bases and J by 10 bases. There are 15 residues in the CDR3. CDR3 in amino acids: CASSVAGTVDQEQFF. The CDR3 DNA sequence: TGTGCCAGCAGCGTAGCCGGGACAGTTGACCAGGAGCAGTTCTTC.

The rearrangement uses TRBV19 and TRBJ2-3; 8 bases fit TRBD1. Trimming at V came to 2 bases and at J to 0 bases, leaving 7 bases not matched to a gene. Germline V gives CDR1 LNHDA, CDR2 SQIVND (reference sequence). CDR3 length: 17 residues. CDR3 DNA sequence: TGTGCCAGTAGTATAAAGCCCTGGACAGGGAGCACAGATACGCAGTATTTT. Its translation is CASSIKPWTGSTDTQYF.

The rearrangement links TRBV7-9 to TRBJ2-5, with D perhaps given as TRBD1 or TRBD2 (5 bases each). With 11 bases removed from V and 2 bases from J, the gap between germline ends came to 9 bases. This CDR3 has 11 amino acids. Germline V CDR1 and CDR2: SEHNR, FQNEAQ (reference sequence). The CDR3 DNA follows: TGTGCCGGGGACGAGCAAGAGACCCAGTACTTC. Its translation: CAGDEQETQYF.

This chain joins TRBV3-1 (or the pseudogene TRBV3-2) and TRBJ2-2; either TRBD1 or TRBD2 may fit D (5 bases each). CDR3 size: 12 residues. Germline assignment: CDR1 LGHDT and CDR2 YNNKEL (reference sequence). The V and J ends lost 2 bases and 16 bases respectively, with 14 bases between them. CDR3 coding DNA: TGTGCCAGCAGCCAAAAAGCAGGGAGCGCGTTTTTT. Translating gives CASSQKAGSAFF.

This clone appeared once. CDR3 in amino acids: CASSANGAETQYF. The DNA for the CDR3 is TGTGCCAGCAGCGCAAACGGGGCAGAGACCCAGTACTTC. The chain employs TRBV9 and TRBJ2-5; D may be TRBD1 or TRBD2 (5 bases each). CDR1 and CDR2 (germline): SGDLS, YYNGEE. The V end was cut by 3 bases, the J end by 4 bases, with 10 bases between. The CDR3 consists of 13 residues.

The chain combines TRBV7-9 with TRBJ2-3; the D is unclear. CDR1 is SEHNR, CDR2 FQNEAQ, per germline (reference sequence). CDR3 length equals 14 residues. Trimming left V 2 bases short and J 4 bases short, with 10 bases between. The CDR3 sequence is CASSLLGRADTQYF. CDR3 coding DNA: TGTGCCAGCAGCTTATTGGGCCGAGCAGATACGCAGTATTTT.

The CDR3 loop is CASSFGYEQYF. The CDR3 DNA reads as TGTGCCAGCAGTTTTGGGTACGAGCAGTACTTC. The genes are TRBV6-6 and TRBJ2-7; unclear D gene. CDR1 is MNHNY and CDR2 is SVGAGI in the germline V gene (reference sequence). The CDR3 totals 11 residues. Trimming pared 4 bases from V and 4 bases from J, leaving 5 bases between.

V gene TRBV10-3 combines with J gene TRBJ1-2; 9 bases fit TRBD1. Trimming took 6 bases from V and 8 from J; bases not matched to a gene: 4. Germline V gene sequence: CDR1 ENHRY, CDR2 SYGVKD. This CDR3 region has 12 residues. In DNA, the CDR3 is TGTGCCATCAGCGGGACAGGGACCGGCTACACCTTC. It yields the protein CAISGTGTGYTF.

The J gene is TRBJ1-5, the V gene TRBV5-6; a weak D match, TRBD1 (5 bases). From germline, CDR1 is SGHDT and CDR2 YYEEEE. The V end was cut by 1 base, the J end by 1 base, with 12 bases between. The CDR3 contains 16 residues. CDR3 residues: CASSLSGERSNQPQHF. The CDR3, as DNA: TGTGCCAGCAGCTTGTCGGGGGAAAGGAGCAATCAGCCCCAGCATTTT.

The rearrangement uses TRBV7-9 and TRBJ1-3; 7 bases line up with TRBD1. V lost 10 bases, J lost 0 bases, and 12 bases stayed unmatched. The CDR3 totals 16 residues. The germline gives CDR1 SEHNR, CDR2 FQNEAQ (reference sequence). The CDR3 bases are TGTGCCACCCCACCCCCCCAGGGGGTCTCTGGAAACACCATATATTTT. Its translation: CATPPPQGVSGNTIYF.

The rearrangement uses TRBV2 and TRBJ2-7, with D possibly called TRBD1 or TRBD2 (5 bases each). Trimming removed 0 bases from V and 2 bases from J, with 11 bases in between. Germline V gives CDR1 SNHLY, CDR2 FYNNEI. CDR3 size: 15 residues. The CDR3 spells CASSEAGTVTYEQYF. CDR3 DNA: TGTGCCAGCAGTGAAGCCGGGACCGTTACCTACGAGCAGTACTTC. The variable domain in full, with the rest retrieved from reference TRBV2 and TRBJ2-7, is EPEVTQTPSHQVTQMGQEVILRCVPISNHLYFYWYRQILGQKVEFLVSFYNNEISEKSEIFDDQFSVERPDGSNFTLKIRSTKLEDSAMYFCASSEAGTVTYEQYFGPGTRLTVT.

The chain is built from TRBV6-1 and TRBJ1-2; D is ambiguous. Germline loops: CDR1 MNHNS, CDR2 SASEGT. V lost 1 base to trimming and J lost 0 bases, with 9 bases between them. The CDR3 spans 15 residues. CDR3 in amino acids: CASSEVVVANYGYTF. The DNA of the CDR3 is TGTGCCAGCAGTGAAGTTGTAGTTGCTAACTATGGCTACACCTTC.

The chain couples TRBV2 to TRBJ2-3, with D possibly being TRBD2 (6 bases). Germline V gives CDR1 SNHLY, CDR2 FYNNEI. The V end lost 7 bases, the J end lost 11 bases, and 28 bases lay between the germline ends. The CDR3 totals 16 residues. The CDR3 DNA is TGTGCCAGCACCTCAACGCGGGGACCTACAGCAGGAATGCAGTATTTT. Its protein is CASTSTRGPTAGMQYF.

The chain uses TRBV18 and TRBJ1-1; D gene ambiguous. This CDR3 is built from 15 residues. Germline-derived CDR1 and CDR2 are KGHSH and LQKENI. The V and J ends lost 4 bases and 6 bases respectively, with 18 bases between them. The CDR3 nucleotides are TGTGCCAGCTCACTGCCGGGAGTAGCTGGCGCTGAAGCTTTCTTT. Its protein product is CASSLPGVAGAEAFF.

The V and J genes are TRBV5-1 and TRBJ1-6; D is unresolved. This CDR3 is built from 15 residues. Trimming cost V 4 bases and J 14 bases, with 22 bases left between them. CDR1 is SGHRS, CDR2 YFSETQ, per germline. The DNA for the CDR3 is TGCGCCAGCAGCCCGGAGCCTAAGGGAGGTTTGGCCCTCCACTTT. It translates to CASSPEPKGGLALHF.

Points on this clone: Other DNA sequences from this sample encode an identical CDR3 as well. The chain joins TRBV5-4 to TRBJ2-1; D unresolved. CDR1 is SGHNT, CDR2 YYREEE, per germline (reference sequence). This CDR3 is 13 amino acids long. Between the trimmed V and J ends, which lost 2 bases and 4 bases, there was a span of 7 bases. CDR3 in DNA: TGTGCCAGCAGCTTTACTGAGTACAATGAGCAGTTCTTC. This encodes CASSFTEYNEQFF.

This chain connects TRBV28 to TRBJ1-5; 8 bases fit TRBD1. Unmatched junction bases numbered 10, after V lost 6 bases and J lost 6 bases. Germline loops: CDR1 MDHEN, CDR2 SYDVKM. This CDR3 contains 15 residues. The CDR3 here is CASSSPRQGPQPQHF. The DNA of the CDR3 is TGTGCCAGCAGCTCCCCCAGACAGGGGCCTCAGCCCCAGCATTTT.

The chain has TRBV7-6 and TRBJ1-6; TRBD1 might be the D (5 bases). The V end was cut by 5 bases, the J end by 9 bases, with 17 bases between. The CDR3 has 15 amino acids. The germline V gene has CDR1 SGHVS and CDR2 FNYEAQ. The CDR3 loop is CASSRGGDLPSPLHF. The CDR3 DNA reads as TGTGCCAGCAGCCGCGGAGGGGATCTCCCTTCACCCCTCCACTTT.

This chain uses TRBV19 with TRBJ1-4; D is uncertain. CDR3 size: 13 residues. Germline V gives CDR1 LNHDA, CDR2 SQIVND (reference sequence). With 5 bases removed from V and 3 bases from J, the gap between germline ends came to 7 bases. CDR3 loop: CASSSRANEKLFF. The CDR3 nucleotides read TGTGCCAGTAGTTCTCGAGCTAATGAAAAACTGTTTTTT.

The chain recombines TRBV28 with TRBJ2-2; D gene unclear. CDR3 length: 16 amino acids. The V end was cut by 3 bases, the J end by 5 bases, with 16 bases between. The germline gives CDR1 MDHEN, CDR2 SYDVKM. CDR3 amino acids: CASSFPGSEITGELFF. The DNA of the CDR3 is TGTGCCAGCAGTTTTCCCGGATCTGAGATAACCGGGGAGCTGTTTTTT.

This sequence joins TRBV6-5 and TRBJ1-5; D uncertain. The V end was cut by 1 base, the J end by 2 bases, with 6 bases between. Germline-derived CDR1 and CDR2 are MNHEY and SVGAGI. This CDR3 has 14 amino acids. The CDR3 DNA reads as TGTGCCAGCAGTTACTTGCGGCGCAATCAGCCCCAGCATTTT. This translates into CASSYLRRNQPQHF.

The rearrangement uses TRBV28 and TRBJ2-5; 11 positions agree with TRBD1. Looked up from germline, CDR1 is MDHEN and CDR2 is SYDVKM. The J segment lost 5 bases and the V segment lost 7 bases, leaving 15 bases of the junction unmatched. This CDR3 region has 17 residues. CDR3 DNA sequence: TGTGCCAGCACCCGCACCGGGACAGGGGGGTTTAGGGAGACCCAGTACTTC. It is translated as CASTRTGTGGFRETQYF. Supplemented by reference TRBV28 and TRBJ2-5, the full variable domain reads DVKVTQSSRYLVKRTGEKVFLECVQDMDHENMFWYRQDPGLGLRLIYFSYDVKMKEKGDIPEGYSVSREKKERFSLILESASTNQTSMYLCASTRTGTGGFRETQYFGPGTRLLVL.

This chain connects TRBV28 to TRBJ2-1; 7 bases are a match to TRBD1. J lost 0 bases, V lost 9 bases, and 5 bases had no gene match. The CDR3 runs 14 residues. Germline CDR1 is MDHEN and CDR2 is SYDVKM. The CDR3 nucleotides are TGTGCCAGTAGACAGGGATACTCCTACAATGAGCAGTTCTTC. Translation: CASRQGYSYNEQFF.